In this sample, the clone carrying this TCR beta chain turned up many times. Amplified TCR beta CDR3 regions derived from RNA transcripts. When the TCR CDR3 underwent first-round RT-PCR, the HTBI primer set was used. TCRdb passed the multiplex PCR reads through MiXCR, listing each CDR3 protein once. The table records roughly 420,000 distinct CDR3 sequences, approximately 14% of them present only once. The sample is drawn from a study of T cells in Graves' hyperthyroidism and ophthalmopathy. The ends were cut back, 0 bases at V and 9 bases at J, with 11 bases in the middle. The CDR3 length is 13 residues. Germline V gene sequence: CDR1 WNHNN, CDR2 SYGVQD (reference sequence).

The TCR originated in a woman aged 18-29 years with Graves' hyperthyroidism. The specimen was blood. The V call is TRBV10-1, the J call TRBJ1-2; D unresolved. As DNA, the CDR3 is TGCGCCAGCAGTGAGTCTCCAGGAGAGCGCTACACCTTC. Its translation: CASSESPGERYTF.